This TCR beta chain stems from a study of cytotoxic CD8 clonotypes in ibrutinib-treated CLL. On the study more broadly: Within the patient group, approximately 10 were relapsed/refractory and over 14 treatment-naive, and around 17 were IGHV unmutated. Study-wide findings and caveats: Investigators sampled sustained-remission and progressing patients at differing times. Clonality was elevated at ibrutinib response and had returned toward baseline at progression. Clonotypes that were public were uncommon, and they contracted or stayed stable on treatment.

This clone showed up just once. What it recognizes is unknown. This CDR3 spans 13 amino acids. Germline loops: CDR1 SNHLY, CDR2 FYNNEI. The ends were cut back, 6 bases at V and 6 bases at J, with 15 bases in the middle. TCRdb's table, derived via immunoSEQ multiplex PCR, lists solely in-frame clones and lacks some. The profile shows fewer than 150,000 clones, around four fifths of them singletons. The receptor was derived from a human donor with chronic lymphocytic leukemia. The sample consisted of PBMCs, taken after 24 months of ibrutinib treatment. The V and J genes are TRBV2 and TRBJ2-7; the D gene is possibly TRBD1 (6 bases). The CDR3 sequence is CASRPGHIVEQYF. The CDR3, as DNA: TGTGCCAGCAGGCCGGGACATATCGTCGAGCAGTACTTC.